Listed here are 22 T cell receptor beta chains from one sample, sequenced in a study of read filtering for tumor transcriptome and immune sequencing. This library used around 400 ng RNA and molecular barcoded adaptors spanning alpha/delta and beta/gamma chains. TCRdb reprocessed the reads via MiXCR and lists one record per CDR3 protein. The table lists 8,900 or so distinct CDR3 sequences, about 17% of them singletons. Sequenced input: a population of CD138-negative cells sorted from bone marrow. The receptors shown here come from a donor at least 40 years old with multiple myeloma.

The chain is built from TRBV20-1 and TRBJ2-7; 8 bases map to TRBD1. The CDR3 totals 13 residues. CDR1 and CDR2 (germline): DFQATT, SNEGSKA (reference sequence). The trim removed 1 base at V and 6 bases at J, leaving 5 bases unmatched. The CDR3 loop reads CSARGQGTCEQYF. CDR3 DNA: TGCAGTGCTAGAGGACAGGGGACTTGCGAGCAGTACTTC.

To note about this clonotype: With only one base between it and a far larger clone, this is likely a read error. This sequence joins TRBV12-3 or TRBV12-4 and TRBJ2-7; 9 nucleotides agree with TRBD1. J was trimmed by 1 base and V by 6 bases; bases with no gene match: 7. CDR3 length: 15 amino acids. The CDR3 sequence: CASSPSGQGSYEQYF. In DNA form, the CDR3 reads TGTGCCAGCAGCCCTAGCGGACAGGGGTCCTACGAGCAGTACTTC.

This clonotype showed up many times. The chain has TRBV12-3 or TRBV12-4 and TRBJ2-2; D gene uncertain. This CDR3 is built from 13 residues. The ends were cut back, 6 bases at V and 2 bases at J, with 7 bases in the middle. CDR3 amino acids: CASSLLNTGELFF. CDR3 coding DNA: TGTGCCAGCAGCCTGCTCAACACCGGGGAGCTGTTTTTT.

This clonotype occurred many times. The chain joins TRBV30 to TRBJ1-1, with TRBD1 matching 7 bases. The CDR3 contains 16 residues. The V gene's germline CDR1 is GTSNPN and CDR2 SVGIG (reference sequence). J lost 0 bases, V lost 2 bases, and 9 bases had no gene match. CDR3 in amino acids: CAWSRGTAYMNTEAFF. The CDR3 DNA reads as TGTGCCTGGAGTCGGGGGACAGCATACATGAACACTGAAGCTTTCTTT.

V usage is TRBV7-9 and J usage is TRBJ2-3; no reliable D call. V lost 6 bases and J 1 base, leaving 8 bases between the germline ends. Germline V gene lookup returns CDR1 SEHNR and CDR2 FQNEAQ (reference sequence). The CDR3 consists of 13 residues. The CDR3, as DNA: TGTGCCAGCAGTTCTTCTGGCACAGATACGCAGTATTTT. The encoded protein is CASSSSGTDTQYF.

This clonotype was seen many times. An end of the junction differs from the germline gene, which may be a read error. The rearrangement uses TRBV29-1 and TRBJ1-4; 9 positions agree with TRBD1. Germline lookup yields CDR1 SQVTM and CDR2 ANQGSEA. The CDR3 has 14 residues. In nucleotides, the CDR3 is TGCAGCGTTGAAGAGGGACAGGGCGATGAAAAACGGTTTTTT. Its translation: CSVEEGQGDEKRFF.

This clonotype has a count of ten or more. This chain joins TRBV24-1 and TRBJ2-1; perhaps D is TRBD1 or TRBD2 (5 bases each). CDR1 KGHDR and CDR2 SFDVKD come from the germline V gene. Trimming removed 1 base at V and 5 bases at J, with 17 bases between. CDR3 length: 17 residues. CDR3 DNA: TGTGCCACCAGTGATTTCCCGGGACGAGCCCCGAACAATGAGCAGTTCTTC. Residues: CATSDFPGRAPNNEQFF.

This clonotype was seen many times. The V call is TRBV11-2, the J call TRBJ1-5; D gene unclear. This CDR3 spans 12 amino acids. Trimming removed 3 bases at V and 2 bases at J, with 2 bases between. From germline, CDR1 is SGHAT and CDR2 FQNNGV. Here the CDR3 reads CASSFGNQPQHF. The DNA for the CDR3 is TGTGCCAGCAGCTTCGGCAATCAGCCCCAGCATTTT. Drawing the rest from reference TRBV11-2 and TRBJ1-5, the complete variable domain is EAGVAQSPRYKIIEKRQSVAFWCNPISGHATLYWYQQILGQGPKLLIQFQNNGVVDDSQLPKDRFSAERLKGVDSTLKIQPAKLEDSAVYLCASSFGNQPQHFGDGTRLSIL.

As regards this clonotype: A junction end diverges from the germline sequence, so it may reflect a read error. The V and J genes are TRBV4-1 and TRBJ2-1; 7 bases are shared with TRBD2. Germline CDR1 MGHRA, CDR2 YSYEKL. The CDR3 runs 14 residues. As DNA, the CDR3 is TGCGCCAGTAGCCAAGATGGGGGGGAGAGCGAGCAGTTCTTC. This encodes CASSQDGGESEQFF.

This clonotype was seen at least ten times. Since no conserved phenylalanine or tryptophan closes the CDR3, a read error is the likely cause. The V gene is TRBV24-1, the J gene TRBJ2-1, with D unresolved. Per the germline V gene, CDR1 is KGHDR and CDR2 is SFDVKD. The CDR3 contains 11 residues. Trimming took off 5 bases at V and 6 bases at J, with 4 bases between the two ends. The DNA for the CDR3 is TGTGCCACCAGTGTCGGCAATGAGCAGTTCCTC. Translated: CATSVGNEQFL.

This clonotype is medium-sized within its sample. The CDR3, as DNA: TGTGCCAGCAGCCTCAGGGGCGGGGACTCCTACAATGAGCAGTTCTTC. Protein product: CASSLRGGDSYNEQFF. This chain connects TRBV7-9 to TRBJ2-1, with D tentatively TRBD1 or TRBD2 (6 bases each). Germline CDR1 reads SEHNR; CDR2 reads FQNEAQ (reference sequence). V was cut by 5 bases and J by 0 bases, with 14 bases left in between. This CDR3 is 16 amino acids long.

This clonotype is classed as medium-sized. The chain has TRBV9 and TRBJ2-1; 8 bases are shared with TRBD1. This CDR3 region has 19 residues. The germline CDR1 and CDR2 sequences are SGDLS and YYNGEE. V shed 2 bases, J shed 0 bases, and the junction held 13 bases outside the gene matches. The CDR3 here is CASSVDRDPTSSSYNEQFF. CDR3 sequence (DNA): TGTGCCAGCAGCGTGGACAGGGACCCTACATCTAGCTCCTACAATGAGCAGTTCTTC.

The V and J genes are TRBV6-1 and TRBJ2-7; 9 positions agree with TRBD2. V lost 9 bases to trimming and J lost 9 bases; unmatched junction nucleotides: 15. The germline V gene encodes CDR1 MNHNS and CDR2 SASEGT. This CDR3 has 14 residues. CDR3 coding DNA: TGTGCCAGTAATTCCGGGACTAGCAGGCGCGGGCAGTACTTC. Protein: CASNSGTSRRGQYF.

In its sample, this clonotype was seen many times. The CDR3 bases are TGTGCCAGCAGTTTAAGTCGGCAGGGCTATCAGCCCCAGCATTTT. Its protein is CASSLSRQGYQPQHF. This sequence joins TRBV12-3 or TRBV12-4 and TRBJ1-5; possibly TRBD1 for D (5 bases). The CDR3 spans 15 residues. V lost 2 bases, J lost 5 bases, and 13 bases lay in between.

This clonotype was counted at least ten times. Here the CDR3 reads CASRPGTSGVTGELFF. As DNA, the CDR3 is TGTGCCAGCCGACCAGGGACTAGCGGGGTCACCGGGGAGCTGTTTTTT. V usage is TRBV3-1 and J usage is TRBJ2-2; the match to TRBD2 covers 13 bases. The CDR3 spans 16 residues. The germline gives CDR1 LGHDT, CDR2 YNNKEL (reference sequence). V lost 8 bases to trimming and J lost 4 bases; unmatched junction nucleotides: 7.

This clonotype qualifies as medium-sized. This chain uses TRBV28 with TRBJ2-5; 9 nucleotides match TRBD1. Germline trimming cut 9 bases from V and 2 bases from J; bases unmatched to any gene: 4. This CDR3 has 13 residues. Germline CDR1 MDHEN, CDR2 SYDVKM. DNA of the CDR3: TGTGCCAGTTCCGGGACAGGGCAAGAGACCCAGTACTTC. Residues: CASSGTGQETQYF. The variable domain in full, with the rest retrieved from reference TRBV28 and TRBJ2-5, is DVKVTQSSRYLVKRTGEKVFLECVQDMDHENMFWYRQDPGLGLRLIYFSYDVKMKEKGDIPEGYSVSREKKERFSLILESASTNQTSMYLCASSGTGQETQYFGPGTRLLVL.

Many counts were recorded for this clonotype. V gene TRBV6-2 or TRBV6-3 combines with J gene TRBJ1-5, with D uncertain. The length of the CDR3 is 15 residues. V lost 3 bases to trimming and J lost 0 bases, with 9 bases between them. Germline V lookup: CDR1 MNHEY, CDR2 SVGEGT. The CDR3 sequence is CASSYSAYSNQPQHF. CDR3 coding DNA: TGTGCCAGCAGTTATAGCGCGTATAGCAATCAGCCCCAGCATTTT.

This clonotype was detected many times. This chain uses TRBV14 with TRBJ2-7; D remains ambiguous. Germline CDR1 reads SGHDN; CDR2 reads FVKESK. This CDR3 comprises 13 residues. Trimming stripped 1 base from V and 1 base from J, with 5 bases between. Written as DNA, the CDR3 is TGTGCCAGCAGCCAAGGGGGTTCCTACGAGCAGTACTTC. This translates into CASSQGGSYEQYF.

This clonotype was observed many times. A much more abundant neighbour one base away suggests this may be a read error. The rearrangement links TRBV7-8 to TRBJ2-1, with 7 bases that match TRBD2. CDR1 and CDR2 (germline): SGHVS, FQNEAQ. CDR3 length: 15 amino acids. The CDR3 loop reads CASSPTGGFYNGQFF. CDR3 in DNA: TGTGCCAGCAGCCCAACCGGGGGGTTCTACAATGGGCAGTTCTTC.

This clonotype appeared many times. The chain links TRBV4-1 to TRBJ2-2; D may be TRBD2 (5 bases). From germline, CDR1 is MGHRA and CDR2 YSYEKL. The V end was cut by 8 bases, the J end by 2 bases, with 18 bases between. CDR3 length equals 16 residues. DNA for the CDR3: TGCGCCAGCTTTCCTAGGACGCTAGCCAACACCGGGGAGCTGTTTTTT. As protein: CASFPRTLANTGELFF.

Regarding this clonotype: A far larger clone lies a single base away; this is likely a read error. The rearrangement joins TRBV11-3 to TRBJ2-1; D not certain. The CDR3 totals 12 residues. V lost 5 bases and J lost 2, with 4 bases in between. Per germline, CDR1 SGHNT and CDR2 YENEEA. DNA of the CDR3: TGTGCCAGCAGCATAGCCTACAATGAGCAGTTCTTC. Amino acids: CASSIAYNEQFF.

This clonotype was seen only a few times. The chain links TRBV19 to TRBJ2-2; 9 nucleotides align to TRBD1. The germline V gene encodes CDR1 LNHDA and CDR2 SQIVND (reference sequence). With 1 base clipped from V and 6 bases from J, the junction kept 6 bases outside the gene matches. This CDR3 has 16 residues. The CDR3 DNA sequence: TGTGCCAGTAGTATAGCGGGGACAGGGAGCGCCGGGGAGCTGTTTTTT. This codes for CASSIAGTGSAGELFF.